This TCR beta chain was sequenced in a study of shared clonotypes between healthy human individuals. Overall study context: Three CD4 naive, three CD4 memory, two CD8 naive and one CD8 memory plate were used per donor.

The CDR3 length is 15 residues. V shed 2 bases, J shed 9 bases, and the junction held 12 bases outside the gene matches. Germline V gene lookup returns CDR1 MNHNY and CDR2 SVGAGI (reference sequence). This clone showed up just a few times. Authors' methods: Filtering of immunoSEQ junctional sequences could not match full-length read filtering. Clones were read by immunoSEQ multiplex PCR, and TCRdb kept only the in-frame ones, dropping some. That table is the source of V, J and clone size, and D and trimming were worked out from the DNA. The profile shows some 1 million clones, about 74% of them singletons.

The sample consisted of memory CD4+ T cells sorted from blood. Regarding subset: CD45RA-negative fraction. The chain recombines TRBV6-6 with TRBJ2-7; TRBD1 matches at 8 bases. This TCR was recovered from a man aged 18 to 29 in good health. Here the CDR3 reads CASSYTMTGDGRQYF. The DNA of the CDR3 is TGTGCCAGCAGTTACACCATGACAGGGGATGGTCGGCAGTACTTC.